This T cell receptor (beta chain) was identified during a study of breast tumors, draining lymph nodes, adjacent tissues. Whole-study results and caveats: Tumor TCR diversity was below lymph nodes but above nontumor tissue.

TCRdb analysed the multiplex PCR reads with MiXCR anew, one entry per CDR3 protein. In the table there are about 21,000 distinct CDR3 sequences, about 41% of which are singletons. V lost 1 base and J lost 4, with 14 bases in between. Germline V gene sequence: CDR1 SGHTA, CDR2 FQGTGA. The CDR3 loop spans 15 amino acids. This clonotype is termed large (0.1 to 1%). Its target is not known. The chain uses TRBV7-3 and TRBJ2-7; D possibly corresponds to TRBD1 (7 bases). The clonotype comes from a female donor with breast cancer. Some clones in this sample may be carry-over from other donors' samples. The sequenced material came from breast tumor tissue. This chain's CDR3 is CASSLNGGGGYEQYF. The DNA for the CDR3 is TGTGCCAGCAGCTTAAATGGAGGGGGCGGTTACGAGCAGTACTTC.